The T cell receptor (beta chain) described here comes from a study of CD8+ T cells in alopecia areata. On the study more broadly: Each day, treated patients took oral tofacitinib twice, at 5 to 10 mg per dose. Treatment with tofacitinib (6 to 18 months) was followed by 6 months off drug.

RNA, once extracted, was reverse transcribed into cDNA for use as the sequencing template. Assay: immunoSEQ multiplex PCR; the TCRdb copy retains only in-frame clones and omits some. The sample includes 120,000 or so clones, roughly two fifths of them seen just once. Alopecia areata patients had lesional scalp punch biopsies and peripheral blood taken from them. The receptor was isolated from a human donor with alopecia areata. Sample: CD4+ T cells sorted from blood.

DNA of the CDR3: TGTGCCAGCAGCTCTAGCGGGCCAGATACGCAGTATTTT. Its translation: CASSSSGPDTQYF. The J gene is TRBJ2-3, the V gene TRBV5-6, with TRBD2 identical over 8 bases. The germline CDR1 and CDR2 sequences are SGHDT and YYEEEE. There are 13 residues in the CDR3. The trim removed 3 bases at V and 4 bases at J, leaving 1 base unmatched.